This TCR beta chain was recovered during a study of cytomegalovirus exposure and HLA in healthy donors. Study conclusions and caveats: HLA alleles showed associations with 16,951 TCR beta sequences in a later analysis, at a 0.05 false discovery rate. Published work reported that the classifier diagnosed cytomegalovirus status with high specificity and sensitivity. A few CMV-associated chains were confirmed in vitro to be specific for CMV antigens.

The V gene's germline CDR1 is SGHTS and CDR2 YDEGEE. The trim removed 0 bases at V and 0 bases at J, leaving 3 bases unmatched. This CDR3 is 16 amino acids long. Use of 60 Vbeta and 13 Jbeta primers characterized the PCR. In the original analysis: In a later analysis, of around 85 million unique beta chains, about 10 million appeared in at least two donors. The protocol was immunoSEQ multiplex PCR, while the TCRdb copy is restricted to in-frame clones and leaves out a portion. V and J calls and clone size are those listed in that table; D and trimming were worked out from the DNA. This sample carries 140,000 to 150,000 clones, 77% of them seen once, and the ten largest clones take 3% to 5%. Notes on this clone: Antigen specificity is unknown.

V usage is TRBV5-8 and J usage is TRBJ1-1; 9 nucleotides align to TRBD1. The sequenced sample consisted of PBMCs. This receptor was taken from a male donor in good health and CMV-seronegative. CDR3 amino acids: CASSLAGTGMNTEAFF. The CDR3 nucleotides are TGTGCCAGCAGCTTGGCCGGGACAGGGATGAACACTGAAGCTTTCTTT.